A selection of T cell receptor beta chains follows, all from one sample in a study of breast tumors, draining lymph nodes, adjacent tissues. TCRdb analysed the multiplex PCR reads with MiXCR anew, one entry per CDR3 protein. The top ten clones hold more than 1% of a sample with 200,000 to 300,000 distinct CDR3 sequences, 30% of them seen once. The sequenced sample consisted of axillary lymph node tissue. The origin of the receptors is a female donor with breast cancer. Some clones in this sample may be carry-over from other donors' samples. CDR3s include the opening cysteine and the closing phenylalanine or tryptophan. D genes are given only for firm matches. Only part of the rows carry a size: once, few, many, or a class if the clone is expanded.

clone_size: few; v_call: TRBV4-2; j_call: TRBJ2-7; d_call: TRBD2; cdr3_nt: TGTGCCAGCAGCCAACCTTGGGTGGGTAGCGGGTCCTACGAGCAGTACTTC; cdr3_aa: CASSQPWVGSGSYEQYF
clone_size: NA; v_call: TRBV24-1; j_call: TRBJ1-5; d_call: NA; cdr3_nt: TGTGCCACCAAGATCGGACAGACGAATCAGCCCCAGCATTTT; cdr3_aa: CATKIGQTNQPQHF
clone_size: NA; v_call: TRBV11-3; j_call: TRBJ2-1; d_call: NA; cdr3_nt: TGTGCCAGCAGCGGGGATATTGGCGCGACCCCCTACAATGAGCAGTTCTTC; cdr3_aa: CASSGDIGATPYNEQFF
clone_size: few; v_call: TRBV30; j_call: TRBJ2-1; d_call: NA; cdr3_nt: TGTGCCTGGAGTGTAACCCACAATGAGCAGTTCTTC; cdr3_aa: CAWSVTHNEQFF
clone_size: many; v_call: TRBV4-2; j_call: TRBJ2-3; d_call: TRBD2; cdr3_nt: TGTGCCAGCCAGGCCCGGACTCTGGGGGGGGCAGATACGCAGTATTTT; cdr3_aa: CASQARTLGGADTQYF
clone_size: NA; v_call: TRBV24-1; j_call: TRBJ2-5; d_call: NA; cdr3_nt: TGTGCCACCGGCAGGGCACTCCAAGAAACCCAGTACTTC; cdr3_aa: CATGRALQETQYF
clone_size: few; v_call: TRBV6-1; j_call: TRBJ1-2; d_call: NA; cdr3_nt: TGTGCCAGCAAGCTCAGCCGGGGGAACGACGGCTACACCTTC; cdr3_aa: CASKLSRGNDGYTF
clone_size: many; v_call: TRBV10-1; j_call: TRBJ2-5; d_call: NA; cdr3_nt: TGCGCCAGCAGCGGTTCGGGGACCCAGTACTTC; cdr3_aa: CASSGSGTQYF
clone_size: few; v_call: TRBV10-3; j_call: TRBJ1-1; d_call: TRBD1; cdr3_nt: TGTGCCGTGCTGGGACAGATGAACACTGAAGCTTTCTTT; cdr3_aa: CAVLGQMNTEAFF
clone_size: many; v_call: TRBV7-8; j_call: TRBJ2-7; d_call: NA; cdr3_nt: TGTGCCAGCAGCTTAAATCCCTTGTCCTACGAGCAGTACTTC; cdr3_aa: CASSLNPLSYEQYF
clone_size: many; v_call: TRBV11-3; j_call: TRBJ2-2; d_call: NA; cdr3_nt: TGTGCCAGCAGCCCACGGTTCCTGGGAGATTCGAACACCGGGGAGCTGTTTTTT; cdr3_aa: CASSPRFLGDSNTGELFF
clone_size: many; v_call: TRBV29-1; j_call: TRBJ2-3; d_call: NA; cdr3_nt: TGCAGCATGACTAGCACAGATACGCAGTATTTT; cdr3_aa: CSMTSTDTQYF
clone_size: many; v_call: TRBV10-1; j_call: TRBJ2-3; d_call: NA; cdr3_nt: TGCGCCAGCAGTGCATCGATGGGCGGTTTACATACGCAGTATTTT; cdr3_aa: CASSASMGGLHTQYF
clone_size: many; v_call: TRBV20-1; j_call: TRBJ2-7; d_call: NA; cdr3_nt: TGCAGTGCTCCAGGGACTTATTACGAGCAGTACTTC; cdr3_aa: CSAPGTYYEQYF
clone_size: many; v_call: TRBV5-1; j_call: TRBJ2-7; d_call: NA; cdr3_nt: TGCGCCAGCAAACCAGGGGGGGCAAACGAGCAGTACTTC; cdr3_aa: CASKPGGANEQYF
clone_size: NA; v_call: TRBV15; j_call: TRBJ2-1; d_call: TRBD2; cdr3_nt: TGTGCCACCAGCAGGGGACTAGCGGGAGACAATGAGCAGTTCTTC; cdr3_aa: CATSRGLAGDNEQFF
clone_size: many; v_call: TRBV7-2; j_call: TRBJ2-3; d_call: TRBD2; cdr3_nt: TGTGCCAGCAGCTTCACTAGCGGCACAGATACGCAGTATTTT; cdr3_aa: CASSFTSGTDTQYF
clone_size: many; v_call: TRBV5-5; j_call: TRBJ1-3; d_call: NA; cdr3_nt: TGTGCCAGCAGCCAAGGGCCGCGGGGCAGGTCCGGAAACACCATATATTTT; cdr3_aa: CASSQGPRGRSGNTIYF
clone_size: many; v_call: TRBV28; j_call: TRBJ2-7; d_call: TRBD1; cdr3_nt: TGTGCCAGCAGCCCCCCGGACAGGGGACACGAGCAGTACTTC; cdr3_aa: CASSPPDRGHEQYF
clone_size: few; v_call: TRBV6-2/TRBV6-3; j_call: TRBJ2-7; d_call: NA; cdr3_nt: TGTGCCAGCAGTGGGGAACGCAGGGGCGAGCAGTACTTC; cdr3_aa: CASSGERRGEQYF
clone_size: few; v_call: TRBV30; j_call: TRBJ1-1; d_call: NA; cdr3_nt: TGTGCCTGGAGTAGGGAGAGGGTTCAAGGCACTGAAGCTTTCTTT; cdr3_aa: CAWSRERVQGTEAFF
clone_size: NA; v_call: TRBV7-2; j_call: TRBJ1-1; d_call: NA; cdr3_nt: TGTGCCAGCAGCTCACAAGCCCAAGCTTTCTTT; cdr3_aa: CASSSQAQAFF
clone_size: NA; v_call: TRBV25-1; j_call: TRBJ1-2; d_call: NA; cdr3_nt: TGTGCCAGCAGAGATTTGGTATCGGGCTACACCTTC; cdr3_aa: CASRDLVSGYTF
clone_size: NA; v_call: TRBV28; j_call: TRBJ2-1; d_call: NA; cdr3_nt: TGTGCCAGCAGATCGAGGAGGAGCTCCTACAATGAGCAGTTCTTC; cdr3_aa: CASRSRRSSYNEQFF
clone_size: many; v_call: TRBV5-4; j_call: TRBJ2-3; d_call: TRBD2; cdr3_nt: TGTGCCAGCCACCCTTCCGGGACTATAAGCACAGATACGCAGTATTTT; cdr3_aa: CASHPSGTISTDTQYF
clone_size: many; v_call: TRBV6-6; j_call: TRBJ2-7; d_call: TRBD1; cdr3_nt: TGTGCCAGCAGTTTCCCGGGACAGGCCTTTGAAGGGCAGTACTTC; cdr3_aa: CASSFPGQAFEGQYF
clone_size: many; v_call: TRBV5-1; j_call: TRBJ2-5; d_call: TRBD1; cdr3_nt: TGCGCCAGCAGCACCGGGACAGAAGAGACCCAGTACTTC; cdr3_aa: CASSTGTEETQYF
clone_size: few; v_call: TRBV30; j_call: TRBJ1-2; d_call: NA; cdr3_nt: TGTGCCTGGAGTGTCGGGGGCGCGGTCTATGGCTACACCTTC; cdr3_aa: CAWSVGGAVYGYTF
clone_size: NA; v_call: TRBV6-1; j_call: TRBJ2-7; d_call: NA; cdr3_nt: TGCGCCAGCAGTGAAGCGTGCCCCCCCTACGAGCAGTACTTC; cdr3_aa: CASSEACPPYEQYF
clone_size: NA; v_call: TRBV10-3; j_call: TRBJ1-1; d_call: NA; cdr3_nt: TGTGCCATCGGCAGAAATCCTCAGGGTACATCAGCTTTCTTT; cdr3_aa: CAIGRNPQGTSAFF
clone_size: many; v_call: TRBV7-3; j_call: TRBJ2-3; d_call: TRBD2; cdr3_nt: TGTGCCAGCAGCGTTACGGGACTATACACAGATACGCAGTATTTT; cdr3_aa: CASSVTGLYTDTQYF
clone_size: many; v_call: TRBV7-9; j_call: TRBJ1-6; d_call: NA; cdr3_nt: TGTGCCAGCAGCTTAGGTTCTACAGGAGGTTCACCCCTCCACTTT; cdr3_aa: CASSLGSTGGSPLHF
clone_size: many; v_call: TRBV12-3/TRBV12-4; j_call: TRBJ1-3; d_call: NA; cdr3_nt: TGTGCCAGCAGTTGGGAGGGCCGGGGAAACACCATATATTTT; cdr3_aa: CASSWEGRGNTIYF
clone_size: many; v_call: TRBV20-1; j_call: TRBJ2-1; d_call: NA; cdr3_nt: TGCAGTGAATCTAGCCAAGCTGACAATGAGCAGTTCTTC; cdr3_aa: CSESSQADNEQFF
clone_size: many; v_call: TRBV5-1; j_call: TRBJ2-2; d_call: TRBD2; cdr3_nt: TGCGCCAGCAGCCCTCTAGCGGGAGTTACCGGGGAGCTGTTTTTT; cdr3_aa: CASSPLAGVTGELFF
clone_size: many; v_call: TRBV11-2; j_call: TRBJ2-1; d_call: TRBD2; cdr3_nt: TGTGCCAGCAGCTTGAGCGGGATGATGTACAATGAGCAGTTCTTC; cdr3_aa: CASSLSGMMYNEQFF
clone_size: NA; v_call: TRBV20-1; j_call: TRBJ1-5; d_call: NA; cdr3_nt: TGCAGTTACGTTACTCAGGGGCAGCCCCAGCATTTT; cdr3_aa: CSYVTQGQPQHF
clone_size: many; v_call: TRBV5-1; j_call: TRBJ2-2; d_call: NA; cdr3_nt: TGCGCCAGCCTGGGAGGCGGGGAGCTGTTTTTT; cdr3_aa: CASLGGGELFF
clone_size: many; v_call: TRBV29-1; j_call: TRBJ2-3; d_call: NA; cdr3_nt: TGCAGCGTTGGGTCACTAGCACCAGATACGCAGTATTTT; cdr3_aa: CSVGSLAPDTQYF
clone_size: many; v_call: TRBV6-6; j_call: TRBJ2-6; d_call: NA; cdr3_nt: TGTGCCAGCAGCCAAGCTGGGGCCAACGTCCTGACTTTC; cdr3_aa: CASSQAGANVLTF
clone_size: few; v_call: TRBV6-2/TRBV6-3; j_call: TRBJ2-3; d_call: NA; cdr3_nt: TGTGCCAGCAGCCGGGACTTCGGTACAGATACGCAGTATTTT; cdr3_aa: CASSRDFGTDTQYF
clone_size: NA; v_call: TRBV27; j_call: TRBJ2-7; d_call: TRBD1; cdr3_nt: TGTGCCAGCAGTTTAACCCGGGACAGGGCCTACGAGCAGTACTTC; cdr3_aa: CASSLTRDRAYEQYF
clone_size: many; v_call: TRBV6-6; j_call: TRBJ2-2; d_call: NA; cdr3_nt: TGTGCCAGCAGTTACACTACCGCGAACACCGGGGAGCTGTTTTTT; cdr3_aa: CASSYTTANTGELFF
clone_size: few; v_call: TRBV6-2/TRBV6-3; j_call: TRBJ2-7; d_call: NA; cdr3_nt: TGTGCCAGCAGTTACGGCCAGCGCATGGACGAGCAGTACTTC; cdr3_aa: CASSYGQRMDEQYF
clone_size: many; v_call: TRBV19; j_call: TRBJ2-5; d_call: TRBD2; cdr3_nt: TGTGCCAGTAGTATAGCGGCTAGCGGCCTACAGACCCAGTACTTC; cdr3_aa: CASSIAASGLQTQYF
clone_size: few; v_call: TRBV6-5; j_call: TRBJ2-7; d_call: TRBD2; cdr3_nt: TGTGCCAGCAGTGGGACTAGCGGGCCGTCCTACGAGCAGTACTTC; cdr3_aa: CASSGTSGPSYEQYF
clone_size: many; v_call: TRBV20-1; j_call: TRBJ2-3; d_call: NA; cdr3_nt: TGCAGTGCATACCGGACGGAACGCACAGATACGCAGTATTTT; cdr3_aa: CSAYRTERTDTQYF
clone_size: many; v_call: TRBV6-6; j_call: TRBJ2-7; d_call: TRBD2; cdr3_nt: TGTGCCAGCAGTTATGCGGGGGTGAGCGACGAGCAGTACTTC; cdr3_aa: CASSYAGVSDEQYF
clone_size: NA; v_call: TRBV24-1; j_call: TRBJ2-3; d_call: TRBD2; cdr3_nt: TGTGCCACCAGTGATTTACGAGCGGGAGGACGTACGCAGTATTTT; cdr3_aa: CATSDLRAGGRTQYF
clone_size: NA; v_call: TRBV3-1; j_call: TRBJ2-2; d_call: NA; cdr3_nt: TGTGCCAGCAGCCCAAGACCAGGAACGAACACCGGGGAGCTGTTTTTT; cdr3_aa: CASSPRPGTNTGELFF
clone_size: many; v_call: TRBV20-1; j_call: TRBJ2-7; d_call: TRBD2; cdr3_nt: TGCAGTGCTAGAGACAGGGGACTAGCGGGGGCGGGAGCCTACGAGCAGTACTTC; cdr3_aa: CSARDRGLAGAGAYEQYF
clone_size: many; v_call: TRBV7-8; j_call: TRBJ2-2; d_call: TRBD2; cdr3_nt: TGTGCCAGCAGCTTCCTAGCGGGAGGGCCATATACCGGGGAGCTGTTTTTT; cdr3_aa: CASSFLAGGPYTGELFF
clone_size: few; v_call: TRBV27; j_call: TRBJ2-7; d_call: TRBD1; cdr3_nt: TGTGCCAGCACCGACAGGGCTAGCGAGCAGTACTTC; cdr3_aa: CASTDRASEQYF
clone_size: NA; v_call: TRBV9; j_call: TRBJ2-4; d_call: TRBD1; cdr3_nt: TGTGCCAGCAGCGCCCGACAGGGGAACATTCAGTACTTC; cdr3_aa: CASSARQGNIQYF
clone_size: many; v_call: TRBV29-1; j_call: TRBJ1-2; d_call: NA; cdr3_nt: TGCAGCGTTGTGTCCCTGACACTTAACTATGGCTACACCTTC; cdr3_aa: CSVVSLTLNYGYTF
clone_size: many; v_call: TRBV20-1; j_call: TRBJ2-1; d_call: NA; cdr3_nt: TGCAGTGCCGGTACGGGACAACCTTACAATGAGCAGTTCTTC; cdr3_aa: CSAGTGQPYNEQFF